The clone carrying this T cell receptor (beta chain) occurred a few times. What it recognizes is unknown. The data originate from a study of CD8 T cells in ankylosing spondylitis. Study outcomes and limitations: Reactive arthritis synovial fluid and blood previously showed some of these motif variants. A motif of under ten highly homologous TCR beta variants was seen as apparently characteristic of ankylosing spondylitis blood.

Germline V gene data show CDR1 as MNHEY and CDR2 as SVGEGT. The CDR3 has 16 amino acids. The V and J ends lost 2 bases and 0 bases respectively, with 11 bases between them. Making the TCR beta libraries involved quantitative 5'-RACE with molecular barcodes. TCRdb used MiXCR to reprocess the 5' RACE reads, holding one entry per CDR3 protein. Seen here are a few hundred thousand distinct CDR3 sequences, about a sixth observed once, and the top ten hold 40% to 50%. The rearrangement links TRBV6-2 or TRBV6-3 to TRBJ2-1; D is unclear. This sequence originates from a male donor with ankylosing spondylitis. Sequencing was carried out using blood, either unsorted or a sorted T cell fraction (not recorded which). CDR3 amino acids: CASSYDDSLSYNEQFF. In DNA form, the CDR3 reads TGTGCCAGCAGTTACGACGACTCCCTCTCCTACAATGAGCAGTTCTTC.